What follows is one T cell receptor beta chain and its context. Its specific antigen is unknown. Within one base of it there is no much larger clone, and no base qualities were kept. The trial excluded patients who had a history of autoimmune disease or were on systemic immunosuppression. Peripheral blood for TCR sequencing was collected from all dose cohorts at baseline, on cycle 4 day 1, and on cycle 7 day 1. Samples came from an open-label, multicenter, first-in-human phase I dose-escalation trial of ivuxolimab. Adults with locally advanced or metastatic melanoma, renal cell carcinoma, hepatocellular carcinoma or head and neck squamous cell carcinoma were enrolled in the trial. CD4+ and CD8+ T cells were sorted separately from peripheral blood before TCR sequencing. Spanning cysteine to phenylalanine, the CDR3 consists of 16 amino acids. Only CDR3 DNA is held: 48 bases, read in frame from base 1. The junction carries 11 bases between V and J, which are trimmed by 1 base and 0 bases respectively. CDR1 and CDR2 (SGHDN, FVKESK) derive from the germline V gene.

This sample stems from a study of OX40 agonist ivuxolimab in advanced cancers. Turning to the overall study: Ivuxolimab, which targeted the costimulatory receptor OX40 (CD134), was an agonistic, fully human IgG2 monoclonal antibody. Intravenous ivuxolimab was administered to patients every 2 weeks at six dose levels: 0.01, 0.1, 0.3, 1.5, 3 and 10 mg/kg. Of the 50 to 55 dose-escalation patients, hepatocellular carcinoma was present in approximately 20, melanoma in some 15, renal cell carcinoma in 9 and head and neck cancer in 9. In the dose-escalation cohort, 75% to 90% of patients were male, and the mean age was 60 years with a range of roughly 20 to 79. Patients were allowed to have had prior anti-PD-1, anti-PD-L1 or anti-CTLA-4 therapy, and approximately 40% of the dose-escalation patients had previously received checkpoint inhibitors. Three dose-escalation patients achieved partial responses, one with hepatocellular carcinoma and two with cutaneous melanoma. Peripheral TCRbeta sequencing was intended to test whether TCR sequence diversity was altered and clonal T-cell expansion was caused by ivuxolimab. The paper describes the monotherapy dose-escalation part (N of about 52 patients) of the phase I trial of ivuxolimab. Beyond this particular receptor, the publication reports: Low levels of normalized T-cell clonal expansion were also seen in some patients who did not respond. After ivuxolimab, more expanded clones were found on average in CD8+ T cells than in CD4+ T cells. Partial responders in the 0.1-3.0 mg/kg groups had among the lowest normalized peripheral clonal expansion, especially among CD8+ T cells. Which antigens the clonally expanded peripheral T cells were specific for was not determined. At doses of 0.1 to 3.0 mg/kg, clonal expansion of both CD4+ and CD8+ T cells in blood was seen between baseline and week 6.

To sequence the TCRbeta CDR3 region, genomic DNA was isolated from the sorted cells. The immunoSEQ Assay was used for sequencing of TCRbeta CDR3 regions. TCRdb obtained this table from immuneACCESS and retained in-frame rearrangements with V and J assigned. These tables miss some clones; where compared with another copy, unresolved V genes account for less than half of the shortfall, and the remainder is unexplained. The table for this sample lists about 81,000 clones; under 90% of them were counted only once. Approximately 6.3% of the sample rests with the top ten. The rearranged chain carries TRBV14 and TRBJ2-3, with the D call perhaps TRBD1 or TRBD2, as 5 bases match in each case. The sequencing used CD4+ or CD8+ T cells sorted from blood, collected in a trial of the OX40 agonist ivuxolimab. The sequence came from an adult with an advanced solid tumor such as melanoma, head and neck, liver or kidney cancer. The DNA sequence reads TGTGCCAGCAGCCAAGGGTGGGGGTATAGCACAGATACGCAGTATTTT. Its protein reads: CASSQGWGYSTDTQYF.